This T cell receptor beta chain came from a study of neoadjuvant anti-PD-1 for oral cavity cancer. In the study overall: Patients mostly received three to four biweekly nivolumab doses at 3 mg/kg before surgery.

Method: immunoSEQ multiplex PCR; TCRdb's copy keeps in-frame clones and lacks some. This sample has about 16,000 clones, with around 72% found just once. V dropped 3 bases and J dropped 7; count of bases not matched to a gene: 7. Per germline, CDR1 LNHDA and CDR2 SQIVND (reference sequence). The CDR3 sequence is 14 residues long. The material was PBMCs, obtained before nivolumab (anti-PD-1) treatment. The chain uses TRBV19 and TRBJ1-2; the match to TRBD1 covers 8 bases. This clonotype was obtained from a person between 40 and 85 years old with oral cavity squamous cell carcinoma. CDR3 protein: CASSIRQGLVGYTF. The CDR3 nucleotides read TGTGCCAGTAGTATCCGACAGGGGTTGGTTGGCTACACCTTC.